The present TCR beta chain was sequenced within a study of preoperative IRX-2 immunotherapy in early breast cancer (dated by TCRdb to about 2019). In light of the paper, this sample's treatment or condition label describes: preoperative locoregional IRX-2 cytokine immunotherapy. The samples were obtained from a phase Ib study that tested preoperative, locoregional IRX-2 cytokine immunotherapy meant to prime immune responses. Patients with early-stage breast cancer who were given IRX-2 before surgery served as donors. This clone was counted a few times. What antigen it recognizes has not been identified. No base qualities exist here, and no much larger clone lies one base off it. V ends up 6 bases short and J 3 bases short, with an unmatched junction base count of 3. The cysteine opens and the phenylalanine closes a CDR3 of 15 amino acids. CDR3 DNA is the only sequence kept; it has 45 bases, read in frame from the first base. CDR1 is given as LNHDA and CDR2 as SQIVND, both from the germline V gene (reference sequence).

The library relied on the immunoSEQ multiplex PCR assay. TCRdb stores this immuneACCESS table with in-frame sequences only. Part of the clones is absent; in the studies checked, under half of the shortfall reflects unresolved V genes, and no reason is known for the rest. Here the sample has under 35,000 clones; about four fifths occur a single time. The ten largest clones add up to 3% to 3.5% of the sample. The chain was built from TRBV19 and TRBJ1-5; TRBD1 fits 12 bases in the junction. This receptor was obtained from a human donor with breast cancer. Sample collection occurred from a patient treated with IRX-2 immunotherapy. The base sequence is TGTGCCAGTAGGGGACAGGGGGCCCCCAATCAGCCCCAGCATTTT. This yields the protein CASRGQGAPNQPQHF.